This T cell receptor beta chain came from a study of identical twins. This clonotype was seen only a few times. TCRdb reprocessed the 5' RACE reads via MiXCR and lists one record per CDR3 protein. This table has about 160,000 distinct CDR3 sequences, approximately 3.5% appearing once. V was pared by 1 base and J by 2 bases, with 17 bases between. CDR1 is SEHNR, CDR2 FQNEAQ, per germline (reference sequence). The CDR3 loop spans 17 amino acids. Every donor was a healthy Caucasian. This sequence joins TRBV7-9 and TRBJ2-5; perhaps TRBD2 as D (7 bases). The sample was memory T cells sorted from blood. This TCR came from a young man in good health. The CDR3: CASSLGRGGRSQETQYF. DNA of the CDR3: TGTGCCAGCAGCTTAGGGAGGGGGGGAAGGTCGCAAGAGACCCAGTACTTC.